This T cell receptor beta chain was captured by sequencing in a study of T cell responses to AZD1222 COVID-19 vaccine. Study details: Second doses at about 4 or about 12 weeks were pooled. Study-level results: Spike-spanning, vaccine-associated CD4 TCRs were dominant at 160-218 and 743-854. Repertoires in all cases were sampled only once the peak T cell response had passed. Clonal diversity was possibly underestimated, and white British individuals and females predominated among donors.

Germline-derived CDR1 and CDR2 are LNHNV and YYDKDF (reference sequence). The CDR3 consists of 16 residues. V was clipped by 4 bases and J by 0 bases; unmatched bases: 5. A note on this clone: Its antigen is still unknown.

TCRdb's copy holds only in-frame clones and misses some; the assay was immunoSEQ multiplex PCR. The sample has 150,000 or so clones, 90% to 95% seen once. This TCR was recovered from an adult in good health. The sample was peripheral blood, taken on day 0 of AZD1222 vaccination. The rearrangement links TRBV15 to TRBJ1-4, with TRBD1 matching 7 bases. As DNA, the CDR3 is TGTGCCACCAGCATGGGACAGCTTGCAACTAATGAAAAACTGTTTTTT. It encodes CATSMGQLATNEKLFF.